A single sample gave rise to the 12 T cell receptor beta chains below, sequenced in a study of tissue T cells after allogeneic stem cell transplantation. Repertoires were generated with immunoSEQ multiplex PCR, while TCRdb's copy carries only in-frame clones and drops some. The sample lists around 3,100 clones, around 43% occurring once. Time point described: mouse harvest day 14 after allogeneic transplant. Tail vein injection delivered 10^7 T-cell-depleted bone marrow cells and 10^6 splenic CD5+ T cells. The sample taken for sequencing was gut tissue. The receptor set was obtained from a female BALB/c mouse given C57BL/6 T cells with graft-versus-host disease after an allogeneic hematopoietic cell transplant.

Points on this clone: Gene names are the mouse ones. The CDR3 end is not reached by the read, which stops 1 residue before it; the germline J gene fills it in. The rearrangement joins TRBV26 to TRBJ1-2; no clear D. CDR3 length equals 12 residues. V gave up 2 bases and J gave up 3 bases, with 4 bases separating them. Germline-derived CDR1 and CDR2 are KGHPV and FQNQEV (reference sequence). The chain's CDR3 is CASSLRDSDYTF. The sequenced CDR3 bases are TGTGCCAGCAGTCTGCGGGACTCCGACTACACC.

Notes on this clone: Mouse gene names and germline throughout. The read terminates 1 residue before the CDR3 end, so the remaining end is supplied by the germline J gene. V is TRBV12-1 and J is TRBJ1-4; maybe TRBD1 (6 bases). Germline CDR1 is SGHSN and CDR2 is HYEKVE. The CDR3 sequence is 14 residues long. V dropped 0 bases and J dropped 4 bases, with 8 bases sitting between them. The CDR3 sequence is CASSLTGINERLFF. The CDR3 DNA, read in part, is TGTGCCAGCTCTCTCACAGGGATCAACGAAAGATTATTT.

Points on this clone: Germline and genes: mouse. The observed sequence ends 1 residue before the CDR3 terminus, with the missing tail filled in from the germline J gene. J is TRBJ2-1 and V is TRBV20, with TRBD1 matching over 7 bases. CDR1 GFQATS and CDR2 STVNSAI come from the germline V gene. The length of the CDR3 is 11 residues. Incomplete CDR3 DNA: TGTGGGTACAGGGGCTATGCTGAGCAGTTC. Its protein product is CGYRGYAEQF. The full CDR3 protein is CGYRGYAEQFF.

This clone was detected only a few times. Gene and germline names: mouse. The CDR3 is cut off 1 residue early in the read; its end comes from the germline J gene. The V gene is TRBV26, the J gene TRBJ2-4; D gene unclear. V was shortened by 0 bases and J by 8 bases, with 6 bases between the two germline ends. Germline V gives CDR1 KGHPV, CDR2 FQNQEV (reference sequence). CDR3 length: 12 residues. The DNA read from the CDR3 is TGTGCCAGCAGTCTGTCGGATACCACCTTGTAC. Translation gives CASSLSDTTLY. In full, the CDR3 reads CASSLSDTTLYF.

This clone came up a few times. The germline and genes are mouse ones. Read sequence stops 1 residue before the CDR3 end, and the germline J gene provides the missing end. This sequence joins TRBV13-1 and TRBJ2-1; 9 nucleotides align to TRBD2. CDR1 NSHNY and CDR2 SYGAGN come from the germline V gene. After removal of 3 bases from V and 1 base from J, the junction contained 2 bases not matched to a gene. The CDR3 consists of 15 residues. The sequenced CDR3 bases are TGTGCCAGCAGTGCCGGGACTGGGAACTATGCTGAGCAGTTC. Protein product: CASSAGTGNYAEQF. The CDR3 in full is CASSAGTGNYAEQFF.

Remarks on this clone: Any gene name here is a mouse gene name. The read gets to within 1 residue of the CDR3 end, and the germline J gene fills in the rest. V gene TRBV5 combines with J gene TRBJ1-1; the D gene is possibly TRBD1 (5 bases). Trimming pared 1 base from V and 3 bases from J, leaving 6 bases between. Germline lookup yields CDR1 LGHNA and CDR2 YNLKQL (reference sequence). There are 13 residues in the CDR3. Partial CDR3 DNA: TGTGCCAGCAGCCAAGGACAGCACACAGAAGTCTTC. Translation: CASSQGQHTEVF. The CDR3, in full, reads CASSQGQHTEVFF.

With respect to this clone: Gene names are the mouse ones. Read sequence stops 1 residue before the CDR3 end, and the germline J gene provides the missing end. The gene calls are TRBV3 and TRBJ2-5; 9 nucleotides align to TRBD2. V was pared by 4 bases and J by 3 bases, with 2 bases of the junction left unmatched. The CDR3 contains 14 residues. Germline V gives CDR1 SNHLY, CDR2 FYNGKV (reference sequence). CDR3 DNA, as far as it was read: TGTGCCAGCAGCTCGACTGGGGGTCAAGACACCCAGTAC. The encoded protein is CASSSTGGQDTQY. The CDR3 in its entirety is CASSSTGGQDTQYF.

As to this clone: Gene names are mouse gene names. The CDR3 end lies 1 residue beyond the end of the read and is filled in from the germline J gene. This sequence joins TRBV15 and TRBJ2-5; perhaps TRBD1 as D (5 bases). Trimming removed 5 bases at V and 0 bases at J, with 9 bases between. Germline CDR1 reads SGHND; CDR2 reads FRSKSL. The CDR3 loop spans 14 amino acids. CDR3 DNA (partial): TGTGCCAGCAGTCCGAGGGGTAACCAAGACACCCAGTAC. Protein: CASSPRGNQDTQY. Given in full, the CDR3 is CASSPRGNQDTQYF.

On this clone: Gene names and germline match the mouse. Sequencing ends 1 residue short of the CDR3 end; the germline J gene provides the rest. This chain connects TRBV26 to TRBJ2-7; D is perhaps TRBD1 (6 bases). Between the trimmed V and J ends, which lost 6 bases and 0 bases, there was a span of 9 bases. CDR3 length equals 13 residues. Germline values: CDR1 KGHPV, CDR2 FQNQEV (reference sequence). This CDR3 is CASSGQSSYEQYF. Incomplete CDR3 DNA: TGTGCCAGCAGCGGACAGAGCTCCTATGAACAGTAC.

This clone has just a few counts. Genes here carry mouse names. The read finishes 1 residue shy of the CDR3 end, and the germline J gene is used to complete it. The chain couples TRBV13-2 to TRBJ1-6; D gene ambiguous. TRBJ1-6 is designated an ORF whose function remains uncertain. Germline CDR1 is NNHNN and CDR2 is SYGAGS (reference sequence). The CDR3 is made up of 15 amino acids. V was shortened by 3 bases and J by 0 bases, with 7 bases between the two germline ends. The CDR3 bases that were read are TGTGCCAGCGGTGTCACAAATTCCTATAATTCGCCCCTCTAC. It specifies CASGVTNSYNSPLY. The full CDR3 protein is CASGVTNSYNSPLYF.

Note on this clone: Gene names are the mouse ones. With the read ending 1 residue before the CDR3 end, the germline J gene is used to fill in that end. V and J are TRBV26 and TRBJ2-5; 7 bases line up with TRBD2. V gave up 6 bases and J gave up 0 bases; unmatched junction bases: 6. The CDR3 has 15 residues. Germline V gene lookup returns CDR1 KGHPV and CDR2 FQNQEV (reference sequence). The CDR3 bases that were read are TGTGCCAGCAGCCGACTGGGCTCTAACCAAGACACCCAGTAC. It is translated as CASSRLGSNQDTQY. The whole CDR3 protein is CASSRLGSNQDTQYF.

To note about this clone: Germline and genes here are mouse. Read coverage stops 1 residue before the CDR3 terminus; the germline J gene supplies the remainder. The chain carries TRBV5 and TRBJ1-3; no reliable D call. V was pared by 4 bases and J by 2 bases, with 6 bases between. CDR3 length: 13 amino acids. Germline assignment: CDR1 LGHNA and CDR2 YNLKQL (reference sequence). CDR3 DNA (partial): TGTGCCAGCAGCCCCGGGACTGGAAATACGCTCTAT. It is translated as CASSPGTGNTLY. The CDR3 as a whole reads CASSPGTGNTLYF.